What follows are 27 T cell receptor beta chains derived from one specimen sequenced in a study of blood T cells in healthy people across ages. Sample-barcoded 5' priming and a J-beta primer mix drove a second PCR of about 6 to 12 cycles. TCRdb processed the 5' RACE reads anew with MiXCR; each CDR3 protein has one entry. The top ten clones hold 10% of a sample with about 840,000 distinct CDR3 sequences, under 35% of them seen once. This sample was also put to use in a study of T cells of mothers and their children.

Specimen: blood. The source is a woman in her forties in good health.

This clonotype was counted only a few times. The chain has TRBV27 and TRBJ2-3, with no clear D. Trimming pared 2 bases from V and 9 bases from J, leaving 12 bases between. The CDR3 runs 13 residues. Looked up from germline, CDR1 is MNHEY and CDR2 is SMNVEV (reference sequence). The CDR3 sequence is CASSLGVLYTQYF. The CDR3, as DNA: TGTGCCAGCAGTTTAGGGGTTTTATACACGCAGTATTTT.

The chain joins TRBV2 to TRBJ1-1; TRBD1 might be the D (5 bases). Germline V lookup: CDR1 SNHLY, CDR2 FYNNEI. This CDR3 contains 13 residues. Deletions cut 8 bases from V and 10 bases from J, with 20 bases between. The CDR3 sequence is CASRDGAQGGAFF. CDR3 DNA sequence: TGTGCCAGCCGGGACGGCGCACAAGGAGGAGCTTTCTTT. The entire variable domain, with the rest obtained from reference TRBV2 and TRBJ1-1, is as follows: EPEVTQTPSHQVTQMGQEVILRCVPISNHLYFYWYRQILGQKVEFLVSFYNNEISEKSEIFDDQFSVERPDGSNFTLKIRSTKLEDSAMYFCASRDGAQGGAFFGQGTRLTVV.

Turning to this clonotype: A much larger clone is a single base away; this may be a read error. This likely comes from a read error, as the CDR3 has no conserved phenylalanine or tryptophan at its end. The genes are TRBV5-1 and TRBJ2-4; 8 nucleotides line up with TRBD2. Germline V lookup: CDR1 SGHRS, CDR2 YFSETQ. V lost 0 bases to trimming and J lost 6 bases; unmatched junction nucleotides: 2. CDR3 length: 14 amino acids. CDR3 sequence (DNA): TGCGCCAGCAGCTTGGAAGCGGGGGTAAACATTCAGTACGTC. Protein product: CASSLEAGVNIQYV.

This clonotype was found a few times. The chain recombines TRBV7-3 with TRBJ2-1; D might be TRBD1 (5 bases). The CDR3 extends over 18 amino acids. Looked up from germline, CDR1 is SGHTA and CDR2 is FQGTGA. Trimming stripped 2 bases from V and 4 bases from J, with 21 bases between. The CDR3 sequence: CASSLAYSWGKGYNEQFF. Here the CDR3 DNA reads TGTGCCAGCAGCTTAGCTTATAGTTGGGGAAAGGGGTACAATGAGCAGTTCTTC. The variable domain in full, completed from reference TRBV7-3 and TRBJ2-1, reads GAGVSQTPSNKVTEKGKYVELRCDPISGHTALYWYRQSLGQGPEFLIYFQGTGAADDSGLPNDRFFAVRPEGSVSTLKIQRTERGDSAVYLCASSLAYSWGKGYNEQFFGPGTRLTVL.

The J gene is TRBJ2-1, the V gene TRBV27, with D maybe TRBD2 (7 bases). The J call is in doubt because the DNA end fits TRBJ2-7 better. CDR3 size: 16 residues. CDR1 and CDR2 (germline): MNHEY, SMNVEV (reference sequence). CDR3 in amino acids: CASSLTGGTGFNEQYF. CDR3 sequence (DNA): TGTGCCAGCAGTTTAACGGGGGGCACGGGATTCAATGAGCAGTACTTC.

V gene TRBV28 combines with J gene TRBJ1-2, with 7 bases matching TRBD1. CDR3 size: 11 residues. Looked up from germline, CDR1 is MDHEN and CDR2 is SYDVKM. The J segment lost 8 bases and the V segment lost 7 bases, leaving 4 bases of the junction unmatched. CDR3: CASTTGEGYTF. CDR3 nucleotides: TGTGCCAGCACCACAGGGGAAGGCTACACCTTC.

The chain is built from TRBV7-6 and TRBJ2-3; 11 positions match TRBD2. Germline CDR1 and CDR2: SGHVS and FNYEAQ. V was pared by 1 base and J by 6 bases, with 6 bases of the junction left unmatched. This CDR3 spans 16 amino acids. CDR3: CASSLGASGGLDTQYF. CDR3 bases: TGTGCCAGCAGCTTAGGGGCTAGCGGGGGGCTCGATACGCAGTATTTT.

The chain is built from TRBV5-1 and TRBJ2-5, with 12 nucleotides matching TRBD2. Trimming took 3 bases from V and 1 from J; bases not matched to a gene: 7. The CDR3 is 17 residues long. In germline, CDR1 is SGHRS, CDR2 YFSETQ. The CDR3 nucleotides read TGCGCCAGCAGCTGGGGTGGACTAGCGGGGATCCAAGAGACCCAGTACTTC. It codes for CASSWGGLAGIQETQYF. Full variable domain (outside the CDR3, taken from reference TRBV5-1 and TRBJ2-5): KAGVTQTPRYLIKTRGQQVTLSCSPISGHRSVSWYQQTPGQGLQFLFEYFSETQRNKGNFPGRFSGRQFSNSRSEMNVSTLELGDSALYLCASSWGGLAGIQETQYFGPGTRLLVL.

There are many counts of this clonotype. The chain is built from TRBV28 and TRBJ2-5; D gene unclear. Per germline, CDR1 MDHEN and CDR2 SYDVKM. The CDR3 loop spans 13 amino acids. V lost 8 bases and J 2 bases, leaving 12 bases between the germline ends. For the CDR3, the DNA is TGTGCCAGCGCTAACTTCGGTCAAGAGACCCAGTACTTC. Protein sequence: CASANFGQETQYF.

This chain connects TRBV7-3 to TRBJ2-7; D is perhaps TRBD1 or TRBD2 (5 bases each). V lost 5 bases, J lost 4 bases, and 12 bases lay in between. CDR3 length equals 13 residues. From germline, CDR1 is SGHTA and CDR2 FQGTGA. The CDR3 DNA reads as TGTGCCAGCAGCATCGGGACGGAGTACGAGCAGTACTTC. Residues: CASSIGTEYEQYF.

CDR3 region: CAWSVMAGISYEQYF. DNA of the CDR3: TGTGCCTGGAGTGTAATGGCAGGGATTTCCTACGAGCAGTACTTC. V and J are TRBV30 and TRBJ2-7; D is perhaps TRBD1 (5 bases). The germline gives CDR1 GTSNPN, CDR2 SVGIG (reference sequence). The ends were cut back, 0 bases at V and 1 base at J, with 13 bases in the middle. The CDR3 totals 15 residues.

The V call is TRBV28, the J call TRBJ2-7, with 10 bases identical to TRBD1. V trimming: 8 bases; J trimming: 3 bases; junction bases outside the gene matches: 7. CDR1 and CDR2 (germline): MDHEN, SYDVKM. The CDR3 runs 14 residues. This chain's CDR3 is CASGGQGVGYEQYF. The CDR3 DNA is TGTGCCAGCGGCGGACAGGGGGTAGGCTACGAGCAGTACTTC.

This clonotype was observed a few times. The rearrangement uses TRBV10-3 and TRBJ2-5; 11 bases fit TRBD1. The junction had 9 bases not matched to a gene; V was cut back by 4 bases and J by 11 bases. Germline V CDR1 and CDR2: ENHRY, SYGVKD. There are 14 residues in the CDR3. Here the CDR3 reads CAISAGTGGDEQYF. The CDR3 nucleotides read TGTGCCATCAGTGCCGGGACAGGGGGGGATGAGCAGTACTTC.

The chain has TRBV6-6 and TRBJ1-5; perhaps TRBD1 as D (6 bases). This CDR3 region has 14 residues. From germline, CDR1 is MNHNY and CDR2 SVGAGI (reference sequence). The V end was cut by 6 bases, the J end by 6 bases, with 15 bases between. CDR3 bases: TGTGCCAGCAGGCCAACAGGGAGTATTCAGCCCCAGCATTTT. Translating gives CASRPTGSIQPQHF.

Concerning this clonotype itself: The junction shows a germline mismatch at one end, possibly a read error. The CDR3 DNA is TGTGCCAGCAGCCCAGGGACTAGCGGGAACGCAGATGCGCAGTATTTT. Its protein is CASSPGTSGNADAQYF. This sequence joins TRBV12-3 or TRBV12-4 and TRBJ2-3, with 13 bases that match TRBD2. This CDR3 comprises 16 residues.

V and J are TRBV28 and TRBJ1-5; D is perhaps TRBD1 (5 bases). Deletions cut 4 bases from V and 7 bases from J, with 14 bases between. This CDR3 has 14 residues. Per germline, CDR1 MDHEN and CDR2 SYDVKM. The CDR3 region has the DNA TGTGCCAGCAGTTATAGGGACCGCCTACAGCCCCAGCATTTT. Translation gives CASSYRDRLQPQHF. Drawing the rest from reference TRBV28 and TRBJ1-5, the complete variable domain is DVKVTQSSRYLVKRTGEKVFLECVQDMDHENMFWYRQDPGLGLRLIYFSYDVKMKEKGDIPEGYSVSREKKERFSLILESASTNQTSMYLCASSYRDRLQPQHFGDGTRLSIL.

In the case of this clonotype: A junction end diverges from the germline sequence, so it may reflect a read error. This chain connects TRBV19 to TRBJ2-4; tentatively, D is TRBD1 (6 bases). The DNA end is more similar to TRBJ2-7, so the J call may be wrong. Per the germline V gene, CDR1 is LNHDA and CDR2 is SQIVND (reference sequence). There are 13 residues in the CDR3. CDR3 DNA sequence: TGCGTCAGTAGTATGTACAGGGCCTACGAGCAGTACTTC. Its protein is CVSSMYRAYEQYF.

This clonotype came up a few times. The rearrangement links TRBV7-9 to TRBJ1-1; a weak D match, TRBD1 (5 bases). The CDR3 is made up of 14 amino acids. Trimming stripped 6 bases from V and 4 bases from J, with 15 bases between. Germline CDR1 SEHNR, CDR2 FQNEAQ (reference sequence). The CDR3 region is CASREGYGGTEAFF. The DNA for the CDR3 is TGTGCCAGCAGGGAGGGCTATGGGGGCACTGAAGCTTTCTTT.

Points on this clonotype: This may be a read error: a much more frequent sequence differs by one nucleotide. CDR3 loop: CSATDRDRGTYEHYF. CDR3 in DNA: TGCAGTGCTACGGACCGGGACCGGGGAACCTACGAGCACTACTTC. V usage is TRBV20-1 and J usage is TRBJ2-4; D is perhaps TRBD1 or TRBD2 (5 bases each). Germline V CDR1 and CDR2: DFQATT, SNEGSKA (reference sequence). This CDR3 has 15 amino acids. V was trimmed by 4 bases and J by 16 bases, leaving 29 bases between them.

DNA of the CDR3: TGTGCCAGCACCTTACTCGGGGGGCGGTACAATCAGCCCCAGCATTTT. Amino acid sequence: CASTLLGGRYNQPQHF. The rearrangement links TRBV28 to TRBJ1-5; tentative D call: TRBD1 (6 bases). Per germline, CDR1 MDHEN and CDR2 SYDVKM. CDR3 length equals 16 residues. Trimming stripped 7 bases from V and 3 bases from J, with 19 bases between.

Many counts were recorded for this clonotype. The rearrangement links TRBV12-3 or TRBV12-4 to TRBJ2-6, with D uncertain. This CDR3 has 12 residues. With 9 bases removed from V and 4 bases from J, the gap between germline ends came to 7 bases. The CDR3 DNA follows: TGTGCCAGTAGAACGGGGGCCAACGTCCTGACTTTC. Amino acids: CASRTGANVLTF.

The sample holds one count of this clonotype. The gene calls are TRBV28 and TRBJ1-6, with 7 bases aligning to TRBD1. The V gene's germline CDR1 is MDHEN and CDR2 SYDVKM. Trimming removed 5 bases from V and 9 bases from J; junction bases left unmatched: 25. The CDR3 runs to 20 residues. CDR3 in DNA: TGTGCCAGCAGTCCAAAAAGACTTTCCGACAGGGTTTCGAGTGGTTCACCCCTCCACTTT. Amino acid sequence: CASSPKRLSDRVSSGSPLHF.

Turning to this clonotype: It may be a read error: a sequence one base away is much more abundant. The chain is built from TRBV4-2 and TRBJ2-7, with D possibly matching TRBD1 (6 bases). The CDR3 consists of 16 residues. The V end was cut by 1 base, the J end by 3 bases, with 16 bases between. CDR1 is LGHNA and CDR2 is YNFKEQ in the germline V gene. CDR3 sequence: CASSQGRDYRDYEQYF. For the CDR3, the DNA is TGTGCCAGCAGCCAAGGCAGGGATTACAGGGACTACGAGCAGTACTTC.

This clonotype was picked up many times. The chain recombines TRBV9 with TRBJ2-6; a weak D match, TRBD2 (5 bases). Germline values: CDR1 SGDLS, CDR2 YYNGEE. Between the trimmed V and J ends, which lost 3 bases and 0 bases, there was a span of 7 bases. This CDR3 region has 15 residues. The CDR3 spells CASSAAGSGANVLTF. CDR3 bases: TGTGCCAGCAGCGCGGCGGGCTCTGGGGCCAACGTCCTGACTTTC.

The sample holds many counts of this clonotype. The rearrangement links TRBV28 to TRBJ2-3; D is unresolved. V lost 7 bases, J lost 2 bases, and 13 bases lay in between. Germline CDR1 MDHEN, CDR2 SYDVKM. The CDR3 is made up of 14 amino acids. The CDR3 DNA follows: TGTGCCAGCAACGGACGCCGGACCACAGATACGCAGTATTTT. This translates into CASNGRRTTDTQYF. Full variable domain (missing parts from reference TRBV28 and TRBJ2-3): DVKVTQSSRYLVKRTGEKVFLECVQDMDHENMFWYRQDPGLGLRLIYFSYDVKMKEKGDIPEGYSVSREKKERFSLILESASTNQTSMYLCASNGRRTTDTQYFGPGTRLTVL.

At least ten counts were recorded for this clonotype. V is TRBV29-1 and J is TRBJ1-4, with TRBD1 as a possible D gene (5 bases). Germline assignment: CDR1 SQVTM and CDR2 ANQGSEA. V was pared by 4 bases and J by 7 bases, with 13 bases between. The CDR3 loop spans 13 amino acids. This CDR3 reads CSVGEGTGEKLFF. The CDR3, as DNA: TGCAGCGTTGGCGAGGGGACGGGTGAAAAACTGTTTTTT.

Regarding this clonotype: This may come from a read error, since a much larger clone is one base off. The genes are TRBV27 and TRBJ2-5; D gene unclear. Germline V gene sequence: CDR1 MNHEY, CDR2 SMNVEV (reference sequence). The CDR3 has 13 residues. The CDR3 sequence: CAGSFHYQETQYF. Written as DNA, the CDR3 is TGTGCCGGCAGTTTCCACTACCAAGAGACCCAGTACTTC.